These 32 T cell receptor beta chains share one sample of origin, sequenced in a study of CD8+ T cells in alopecia areata. Reverse transcription of extracted RNA yielded cDNA, which provided the sequencing template. Sequencing was performed with immunoSEQ multiplex PCR; in TCRdb, only in-frame clones are kept and a portion is missing. The sample lists more than 90,000 clones, less than 75% seen once, with over 9% in the top ten. Treatment defined: oral pan-JAK inhibitor, 5-10 mg twice daily. Sequencing used CD8+ T cells sorted from blood, obtained at week 24, from a patient treated with tofacitinib. Receptors originate from a human donor with alopecia areata.

The rearrangement joins TRBV13 to TRBJ1-1, with D uncertain. V shed 5 bases and J shed 6 bases, with 16 bases lying between them. In germline, CDR1 is PRHDT, CDR2 FYEKMQ (reference sequence). The CDR3 length is 14 residues. CDR3 sequence: CASSAMYLGPEAFF. The CDR3 region has the DNA TGTGCCAGCAGCGCTATGTATCTAGGGCCTGAAGCTTTCTTT.

This clone has more than one count but fewer than ten. This chain uses TRBV29-1 with TRBJ1-1; maybe TRBD1 (6 bases). The germline V gene has CDR1 SQVTM and CDR2 ANQGSEA. Trimming pared 4 bases from V and 2 bases from J, leaving 20 bases between. The CDR3 loop spans 16 amino acids. The CDR3 DNA reads as TGCAGCGTTGGGGGGGATATAACAGGGAGTAACACTGAAGCTTTCTTT. It is translated as CSVGGDITGSNTEAFF.

This clone was picked up a small number of times. The rearrangement joins TRBV7-9 to TRBJ2-5, with D unclear. Germline V gene sequence: CDR1 SEHNR, CDR2 FQNEAQ (reference sequence). The CDR3 consists of 14 residues. V was clipped by 3 bases and J by 5 bases, with 13 bases between them. The CDR3 protein is CASSLVRAKETQYF. The DNA for the CDR3 is TGTGCCAGCAGCTTGGTAAGGGCGAAGGAGACCCAGTACTTC. Together with reference TRBV7-9 and TRBJ2-5, the CDR3 gives the full variable domain: DTGVSQNPRHKITKRGQNVTFRCDPISEHNRLYWYRQTLGQGPEFLTYFQNEAQLEKSRLLSDRFSAERPKGSFSTLEIQRTEQGDSAMYLCASSLVRAKETQYFGPGTRLLVL.

V and J are TRBV11-2 and TRBJ1-4; no clear D gene. Trimming pared 1 base from V and 5 bases from J, leaving 8 bases between. CDR3 length: 14 amino acids. The germline V gene has CDR1 SGHAT and CDR2 FQNNGV. The CDR3 DNA is TGTGCCAGCAGCTTAGCTTCGCTGAATGAAAAACTGTTTTTT. This encodes CASSLASLNEKLFF.

This chain joins TRBV19 and TRBJ1-5; D remains ambiguous. The CDR3 contains 15 residues. The germline gives CDR1 LNHDA, CDR2 SQIVND (reference sequence). V was pared by 3 bases and J by 4 bases, with 13 bases between. The CDR3 DNA is TGTGCCAGTAGTATTCGCGAGAATCGGAATCAGCCCCAGCATTTT. Its translation: CASSIRENRNQPQHF.

The chain has TRBV30 and TRBJ1-2; 7 bases match TRBD1. This CDR3 comprises 13 residues. Germline V gives CDR1 GTSNPN, CDR2 SVGIG (reference sequence). V lost 5 bases, J lost 8 bases, and 11 bases stayed unmatched. The CDR3 nucleotides are TGTGCCTGGGACGAGGGGGCGCCTCCCGGCTACACCTTC. Protein: CAWDEGAPPGYTF.

The chain is built from TRBV15 and TRBJ2-3; D ambiguous. The length of the CDR3 is 15 residues. V gave up 4 bases and J gave up 4 bases, with 15 bases separating them. CDR1 is LNHNV, CDR2 YYDKDF, per germline (reference sequence). The chain's CDR3 is CATSTTTYIADTQYF. The CDR3 nucleotides read TGTGCCACCAGCACCACCACGTACATAGCAGATACGCAGTATTTT.

J is TRBJ2-5 and V is TRBV7-9; weak D call: TRBD2 (7 bases). This CDR3 has 14 amino acids. V gave up 5 bases and J gave up 4 bases, with 14 bases separating them. Germline V gene sequence: CDR1 SEHNR, CDR2 FQNEAQ (reference sequence). The CDR3 loop is CASSPDGGRETQYF. The CDR3 DNA is TGTGCCAGCAGCCCTGACGGGGGGCGAGAGACCCAGTACTTC.

The V call is TRBV5-1, the J call TRBJ1-1; D perhaps matches TRBD1 (6 bases). This CDR3 spans 12 amino acids. Germline CDR1 reads SGHRS; CDR2 reads YFSETQ. Trimming stripped 3 bases from V and 5 bases from J, with 8 bases between. Here the CDR3 DNA reads TGCGCCAGCAGCTCAGGGGATACTGAAGCTTTCTTT. As protein: CASSSGDTEAFF.

This chain links TRBV2 with TRBJ1-1; D not resolved. V shed 6 bases and J shed 1 base, with 6 bases lying between them. Germline loops: CDR1 SNHLY, CDR2 FYNNEI. The CDR3 spans 12 residues. The CDR3 DNA sequence: TGTGCCAGCAGAGGAGGGAACACTGAAGCTTTCTTT. Amino acid sequence: CASRGGNTEAFF.

The J gene is TRBJ2-5, the V gene TRBV7-9, with D possibly matching TRBD2 (6 bases). The CDR3 runs to 15 residues. Germline-derived CDR1 and CDR2 are SEHNR and FQNEAQ (reference sequence). V lost 6 bases to trimming and J lost 2 bases, with 16 bases between them. The CDR3 here is CASRLGTLPQETQYF. DNA of the CDR3: TGTGCCAGCAGACTTGGGACTCTACCTCAAGAGACCCAGTACTTC. Full variable domain (missing parts from reference TRBV7-9 and TRBJ2-5): DTGVSQNPRHKITKRGQNVTFRCDPISEHNRLYWYRQTLGQGPEFLTYFQNEAQLEKSRLLSDRFSAERPKGSFSTLEIQRTEQGDSAMYLCASRLGTLPQETQYFGPGTRLLVL.

The CDR3 bases are TGTGCCAGCAGTTTAACGCTAGGATCACCCCTCCACTTT. This encodes CASSLTLGSPLHF. The chain has TRBV27 and TRBJ1-6, with D uncertain. The CDR3 has 13 residues. The V end lost 2 bases, the J end lost 10 bases, and 9 bases lay between the germline ends. The germline gives CDR1 MNHEY, CDR2 SMNVEV (reference sequence).

V usage is TRBV7-3 and J usage is TRBJ2-1; tentatively, D is TRBD1 or TRBD2 (5 bases each). Between the trimmed V and J ends, which lost 4 bases and 4 bases, there was a span of 17 bases. The CDR3 is 16 residues long. Per germline, CDR1 SGHTA and CDR2 FQGTGA. The CDR3 nucleotides are TGTGCCAGCAGCTGGGGACCCCGTCTAGGTTACAATGAGCAGTTCTTC. Translating gives CASSWGPRLGYNEQFF.

This clone was observed a few times. The chain employs TRBV19 and TRBJ1-5; perhaps TRBD1 as D (6 bases). Trimming removed 3 bases from V and 5 bases from J, with 8 bases in between. The CDR3 sequence is 13 residues long. Germline assignment: CDR1 LNHDA and CDR2 SQIVND (reference sequence). The CDR3 region has the DNA TGTGCCAGTAGTATCGACAGGCATCAGCCCCAGCATTTT. Translation: CASSIDRHQPQHF.

This rearrangement joins TRBV2 to TRBJ1-2, with D possibly matching TRBD1 (6 bases). The CDR3 spans 14 residues. Germline CDR1 is SNHLY and CDR2 is FYNNEI. Trimming pared 1 base from V and 4 bases from J, leaving 10 bases between. CDR3 nucleotides: TGTGCCAGCAGTGAAGGTCAGGGGTTCTATGGCTACACCTTC. Translating it yields CASSEGQGFYGYTF.

This rearrangement joins TRBV13 to TRBJ1-5; 9 bases are shared with TRBD1. J lost 5 bases, V lost 0 bases, and 5 bases had no gene match. CDR3 length: 16 residues. Germline V gene data show CDR1 as PRHDT and CDR2 as FYEKMQ (reference sequence). In DNA form, the CDR3 reads TGTGCCAGCAGCTTAGGAGGGACAGGGTGGGATCAGCCCCAGCATTTT. Protein product: CASSLGGTGWDQPQHF.

The rearrangement joins TRBV25-1 to TRBJ2-3; no firm D call. The CDR3 contains 14 residues. Trimming removed 3 bases from V and 6 bases from J, with 13 bases in between. Germline V lookup: CDR1 MGHDK, CDR2 SYGVNS. CDR3 nucleotides: TGTGCCAGCAGTGAGTTCCTAGTAGGTGATACGCAGTATTTT. Its translation: CASSEFLVGDTQYF. Complete variable domain (other parts from reference TRBV25-1 and TRBJ2-3): EADIYQTPRYLVIGTGKKITLECSQTMGHDKMYWYQQDPGMELHLIHYSYGVNSTEKGDLSSESTVSRIRTEHFPLTLESARPSHTSQYLCASSEFLVGDTQYFGPGTRLTVL.

This clone was counted a few times. The rearrangement links TRBV7-8 to TRBJ2-3, with 8 bases aligning to TRBD2. V dropped 1 base and J dropped 5; count of bases not matched to a gene: 5. CDR3 size: 15 residues. Per the germline V gene, CDR1 is SGHVS and CDR2 is FQNEAQ. CDR3 amino acids: CASSLGAGAGDTQYF. DNA of the CDR3: TGTGCCAGCAGCTTAGGAGCGGGGGCGGGAGATACGCAGTATTTT. The entire variable domain, with the rest obtained from reference TRBV7-8 and TRBJ2-3, is as follows: GAGVSQSPRYKVAKRGQDVALRCDPISGHVSLFWYQQALGQGPEFLTYFQNEAQLDKSGLPSDRFFAERPEGSVSTLKIQRTQQEDSAVYLCASSLGAGAGDTQYFGPGTRLTVL.

The chain is built from TRBV6-1 and TRBJ2-7, with D possibly TRBD1 on 5 matching bases. The CDR3 is 14 amino acids. CDR1 MNHNS and CDR2 SASEGT come from the germline V gene. The germline V and J ends were trimmed by 6 bases and 0 bases, with 12 bases remaining between them. The CDR3 loop is CASRLTDSSYEQYF. CDR3 nucleotide sequence: TGTGCCAGCAGACTGACAGACAGCTCCTACGAGCAGTACTTC.

The rearrangement uses TRBV9 and TRBJ2-7, with D perhaps matching TRBD1 (6 bases). Germline V gives CDR1 SGDLS, CDR2 YYNGEE. CDR3 length: 15 residues. V lost 0 bases, J lost 2 bases, and 12 bases lay in between. CDR3 bases: TGTGCCAGCAGCGTAGTAGGCGACAGGACCTACGAGCAGTACTTC. This codes for CASSVVGDRTYEQYF.

This clone was counted between two and nine times. The rearrangement uses TRBV27 and TRBJ1-2; unclear D gene. V was trimmed by 5 bases and J by 4 bases, leaving 11 bases between them. This CDR3 is built from 13 residues. Germline V lookup: CDR1 MNHEY, CDR2 SMNVEV (reference sequence). CDR3 sequence (DNA): TGTGCCAGCAGTAATGCAGGTCTCTATGGCTACACCTTC. This gives the protein CASSNAGLYGYTF.

This clone was seen only once. The chain joins TRBV7-9 to TRBJ2-2, with a tentative D call TRBD1 (5 bases). Germline assignment: CDR1 SEHNR and CDR2 FQNEAQ (reference sequence). The germline V and J ends were trimmed by 3 bases and 6 bases, with 11 bases remaining between them. This CDR3 spans 14 amino acids. In DNA form, the CDR3 reads TGTGCCAGCAGCTTGGTTTCAGGGCCCGGGGAGCTGTTTTTT. It yields the protein CASSLVSGPGELFF.

The chain links TRBV7-8 to TRBJ2-3; D is uncertain. Per the germline V gene, CDR1 is SGHVS and CDR2 is FQNEAQ. V lost 2 bases to trimming and J lost 4 bases, with 7 bases between them. CDR3 length: 13 amino acids. The CDR3 protein is CASSLLLSDTQYF. CDR3 DNA sequence: TGTGCCAGCAGCTTATTGTTGTCAGATACGCAGTATTTT.

This clone appeared a few times. The chain carries TRBV19 and TRBJ1-2; 9 bases are shared with TRBD1. V lost 4 bases to trimming and J lost 4 bases; unmatched junction nucleotides: 13. This CDR3 comprises 17 residues. Per the germline V gene, CDR1 is LNHDA and CDR2 is SQIVND (reference sequence). The CDR3 here is CASSRSSGTGIPYGYTF. CDR3 nucleotides: TGTGCCAGTAGTAGATCTTCCGGGACAGGGATTCCCTATGGCTACACCTTC.

This clone occurred a few times. The V and J genes are TRBV7-9 and TRBJ1-1; 8 bases agree with TRBD1. The CDR3 covers 15 residues. Germline V gene sequence: CDR1 SEHNR, CDR2 FQNEAQ (reference sequence). J was trimmed by 6 bases and V by 4 bases; bases with no gene match: 10. CDR3 loop: CASSSPGQVLAEAFF. CDR3 DNA: TGTGCCAGCAGCTCCCCGGGACAGGTTCTGGCTGAAGCTTTCTTT.

The chain combines TRBV7-9 with TRBJ2-5; the D is unclear. The CDR3 totals 11 residues. The V end lost 5 bases, the J end lost 5 bases, and 6 bases lay between the germline ends. Per germline, CDR1 SEHNR and CDR2 FQNEAQ (reference sequence). The CDR3 DNA reads as TGTGCCAGCAGCCCCACGGAGACCCAGTACTTC. Protein: CASSPTETQYF.

As to this clone: A junction end diverges from the germline sequence, so it may reflect a read error. The V call is TRBV5-1, the J call TRBJ2-6, with D possibly being TRBD1 (6 bases). CDR1 and CDR2 from the germline V gene are SGHRS and YFSETQ. CDR3 size: 15 residues. CDR3 bases: TGCGCCAGCAGCCCCTATCAGGGGACGGCCCACGTCCTGACTTTC. Its translation is CASSPYQGTAHVLTF.

This chain connects TRBV4-3 to TRBJ2-6, with TRBD2 identical over 8 bases. CDR3 length equals 14 residues. From germline, CDR1 is LGHNA and CDR2 YSLEER. After removal of 6 bases from V and 13 bases from J, the junction contained 11 bases not matched to a gene. CDR3: CASSPPGRGRVLTF. In DNA form, the CDR3 reads TGCGCCAGCAGTCCCCCAGGGCGCGGGAGGGTCCTGACTTTC.

V usage is TRBV10-3 and J usage is TRBJ1-2; D may be TRBD1 (6 bases). The length of the CDR3 is 13 residues. The V gene lost 6 bases and the J gene lost 4 bases, with 12 bases spanning the gap. From germline, CDR1 is ENHRY and CDR2 SYGVKD. This CDR3 is CAIRATGPYGYTF. CDR3 bases: TGTGCCATCAGGGCGACAGGCCCCTATGGCTACACCTTC.

The chain is built from TRBV6-1 and TRBJ2-3; no definite D call. This CDR3 spans 14 amino acids. V shed 6 bases and J shed 4 bases, with 14 bases lying between them. CDR1 is MNHNS, CDR2 SASEGT, per germline. CDR3 in DNA: TGTGCCAGCAGCCCCCCGGACGGTGCAGATACGCAGTATTTT. Its translation: CASSPPDGADTQYF.

The chain combines TRBV27 with TRBJ2-5, with D possibly TRBD1 on 5 matching bases. Germline V CDR1 and CDR2: MNHEY, SMNVEV (reference sequence). Trimming shortened V by 5 bases and J by 4 bases, and 11 bases separated the two germline ends. This CDR3 region has 13 residues. This CDR3 reads CASSPGQGETQYF. The CDR3 coding sequence is TGTGCCAGCAGTCCTGGACAAGGAGAGACCCAGTACTTC.

This chain connects TRBV13 to TRBJ2-3; no definite D call. Trimming shortened V by 6 bases and J by 0 bases, and 13 bases separated the two germline ends. The CDR3 sequence is 15 residues long. Germline V gene sequence: CDR1 PRHDT, CDR2 FYEKMQ (reference sequence). The CDR3 reads CASSPAGWSTDTQYF. CDR3 DNA: TGTGCCAGCAGTCCAGCCGGCTGGAGCACAGATACGCAGTATTTT.